This paragraph covers one TCR beta chain sequence. Its antigen is currently unknown. A far larger clone is only one base removed, so a read error is likely. The authors amplified TCR beta CDR3 from genomic DNA using two-round multiplex PCR. During first-round PCR, primers specific to each TRBV and TRBJ gene were used. TCRdb re-called the multiplex PCR reads with MiXCR, one entry per CDR3 protein. Among 20,000 to 25,000 distinct CDR3 sequences listed, 40% were seen once. The data are from a study of prognosis after radiotherapy for stage I lung cancer. Turning to the study itself: The study deemed all of its non-small cell lung cancer patients medically inoperable. Study outcomes and limitations: Some patients went on to develop distant metastases. Their Shannon entropy after stereotactic body radiation therapy was lower, and its change from baseline was also lower.

Trimming removed 8 bases at V and 6 bases at J, with 27 bases between. This CDR3 is 17 amino acids long. Looked up from germline, CDR1 is MRHNA and CDR2 is SNTAGT. J is TRBJ2-3 and V is TRBV6-4; the D gene is possibly TRBD2 (6 bases). The sequence was collected from a donor aged 50 or older with non-small cell lung cancer. The starting material was PBMCs, obtained before or after stereotactic body radiation therapy (not recorded which). CDR3 in DNA: TGTGCCAGCGGCCGGGCTAGCGTGAGTCTAGCAGGGGATACGCAGTATTTT. Protein: CASGRASVSLAGDTQYF.